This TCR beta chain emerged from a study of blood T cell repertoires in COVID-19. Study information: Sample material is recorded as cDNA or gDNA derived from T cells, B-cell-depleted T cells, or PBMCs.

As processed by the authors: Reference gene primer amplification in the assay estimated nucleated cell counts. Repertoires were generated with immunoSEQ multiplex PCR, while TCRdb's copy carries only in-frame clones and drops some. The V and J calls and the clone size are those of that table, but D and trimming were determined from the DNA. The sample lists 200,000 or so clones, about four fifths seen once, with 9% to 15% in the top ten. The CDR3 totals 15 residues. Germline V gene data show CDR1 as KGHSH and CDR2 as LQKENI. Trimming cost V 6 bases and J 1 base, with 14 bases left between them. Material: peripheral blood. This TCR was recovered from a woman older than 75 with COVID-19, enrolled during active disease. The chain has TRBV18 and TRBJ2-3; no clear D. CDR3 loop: CASSPNTQGTDTQYF. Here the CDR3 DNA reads TGTGCCAGCTCCCCAAATACGCAGGGCACAGATACGCAGTATTTT. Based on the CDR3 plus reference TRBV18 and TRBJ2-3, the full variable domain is NAGVMQNPRHLVRRRGQEARLRCSPMKGHSHVYWYRQLPEEGLKFMVYLQKENIIDESGMPKERFSAEFPKEGPSILRIQQVVRGDSAAYFCASSPNTQGTDTQYFGPGTRLTVL.